The 15 T cell receptor beta chains listed next were all sequenced from one sample in a study of breast tumors, draining lymph nodes, adjacent tissues (dated by TCRdb to between 2015 and 2016). The library was obtained by multiplex PCR. The sequencer listed for this sample is Illumina HiSeq 2000. TCRdb reanalyzed the raw reads on its own, using fastp at Q25 for trimming and MiXCR for clone calling, and kept in-frame beta chains. A single entry per CDR3 protein holds the most common genes and DNA from its merged rows. The sample table contains about 17,000 distinct CDR3 sequences; only one count was recorded for under 70% of them. The ten biggest clones cover approximately 21% of the sample. Sequencing was done on a sample of tumor-adjacent breast tissue. The receptors derive from a female donor with breast cancer. Some clones in this sample may be carry-over from other donors' samples.

By proportion, this clonotype is medium-sized. CDR3 sequence reads: CASSRFSYSGNTIYF. In DNA, the CDR3 is TGTGCCAGCAGCCGATTCTCGTACTCTGGAAACACCATATATTTT. The chain has TRBV7-8 and TRBJ1-3; unclear D gene. The CDR3 has 15 residues. With 5 bases removed from V and 0 bases from J, the gap between germline ends came to 11 bases. Germline CDR1 SGHVS, CDR2 FQNEAQ.

Sample share makes this clonotype medium-sized. This rearrangement joins TRBV5-1 to TRBJ2-1, with a tentative D call TRBD2 (7 bases). Trimming stripped 3 bases from V and 4 bases from J, with 17 bases between. The CDR3 consists of 16 residues. Germline V gene data show CDR1 as SGHRS and CDR2 as YFSETQ. In nucleotides, the CDR3 is TGCGCCAGCAGCTCTTTTGTAGGGGGGGTTTACAATGAGCAGTTCTTC. Amino acid sequence: CASSSFVGGVYNEQFF.

The chain combines TRBV2 with TRBJ1-5; D is uncertain. This CDR3 has 12 residues. Trimming removed 9 bases at V and 5 bases at J, with 11 bases between. CDR1 SNHLY and CDR2 FYNNEI come from the germline V gene. The CDR3 loop is CASNSNHQPQHF. The CDR3 coding sequence is TGTGCCAGTAATAGTAATCATCAGCCCCAGCATTTT.

The chain is built from TRBV20-1 and TRBJ1-5, with TRBD1 identical over 12 bases. The CDR3 runs 16 residues. Germline CDR1 DFQATT, CDR2 SNEGSKA (reference sequence). V shed 3 bases, J shed 4 bases, and the junction held 7 bases outside the gene matches. CDR3 in amino acids: CSASTGTGGANQPQHF. CDR3 bases: TGCAGTGCTAGTACCGGGACAGGGGGCGCGAATCAGCCCCAGCATTTT.

This sequence joins TRBV13 and TRBJ2-5; 8 positions match TRBD2. Trimming took 3 bases from V and 5 from J; bases not matched to a gene: 8. CDR1 and CDR2 (germline): PRHDT, FYEKMQ (reference sequence). The CDR3 is 15 amino acids. CDR3 sequence: CASSLPGTRGETQYF. In DNA form, the CDR3 reads TGTGCCAGCAGCTTGCCCGGGACTAGAGGGGAGACCCAGTACTTC.

The rearrangement joins TRBV6-1 to TRBJ1-6; no firm D call. V lost 5 bases and J 1 base, leaving 9 bases between the germline ends. CDR1 is MNHNS and CDR2 is SASEGT in the germline V gene. The CDR3 runs 15 residues. CDR3 coding DNA: TGTGCCAGCAGTTCCGGGAGTTCCTATAATTCACCCCTCCACTTT. This gives the protein CASSSGSSYNSPLHF.

The table lists this clonotype with many counts. The chain joins TRBV30 to TRBJ1-5; D gene uncertain. This CDR3 is built from 14 residues. The germline V gene encodes CDR1 GTSNPN and CDR2 SVGIG (reference sequence). V was clipped by 2 bases and J by 1 base, with 9 bases between them. CDR3 region: CAWSFRTSNQPQHF. In nucleotides, the CDR3 is TGTGCCTGGAGTTTTAGAACGAGCAATCAGCCCCAGCATTTT.

By sample share, this clonotype is medium-sized. This chain connects TRBV30 to TRBJ1-6; TRBD1 might be the D (6 bases). V was trimmed by 3 bases and J by 0 bases, leaving 15 bases between them. Germline-derived CDR1 and CDR2 are GTSNPN and SVGIG (reference sequence). This CDR3 contains 17 residues. The DNA of the CDR3 is TGTGCCTGGAGGTGGCAGGGGACATACTCCTATAATTCACCCCTCCACTTT. Translating it yields CAWRWQGTYSYNSPLHF.

Comment on this clonotype: A much bigger clone sits one base away, suggesting this may be a read error. This chain's CDR3 is CACSLSDGDMNTEAFF. The CDR3 nucleotides read TGTGCCTGCAGCTTATCGGACGGCGACATGAACACTGAAGCTTTCTTT. The chain employs TRBV7-9 and TRBJ1-1; D is uncertain. The CDR3 loop spans 16 amino acids. From germline, CDR1 is SEHNR and CDR2 FQNEAQ (reference sequence).

By share, this clonotype counts as medium-sized. The V call is TRBV6-2 or TRBV6-3, the J call TRBJ1-2; 7 nucleotides align to TRBD1. The CDR3 has 13 residues. Looked up from germline, CDR1 is MNHEY and CDR2 is SVGEGT. V shed 2 bases and J 4 bases; nucleotides not matched to a gene: 1. The CDR3 region has the DNA TGTGCCAGCAGTTACGGACAGGTCTATGGCTACACCTTC. The encoded protein is CASSYGQVYGYTF.

This clonotype has only one observation. The gene calls are TRBV20-1 and TRBJ2-1; 10 bases agree with TRBD2. The CDR3 runs 15 residues. The germline gives CDR1 DFQATT, CDR2 SNEGSKA (reference sequence). V was pared by 3 bases and J by 7 bases, with 9 bases of the junction left unmatched. As DNA, the CDR3 is TGCAGTGCTAGGGGAGCGGGAGGGCCCCGGAATGAGCAGTTCTTC. It is translated as CSARGAGGPRNEQFF.

There are many counts of this clonotype. J is TRBJ1-1 and V is TRBV12-3 or TRBV12-4; no clear D gene. The CDR3 has 15 amino acids. V lost 1 base and J lost 1, with 10 bases in between. This chain's CDR3 is CASSLVSYGNTEAFF. DNA for the CDR3: TGTGCCAGCAGTTTAGTGAGTTACGGGAACACTGAAGCTTTCTTT.

The chain carries TRBV20-1 and TRBJ1-2, with D possibly matching TRBD1 (5 bases). Per the germline V gene, CDR1 is DFQATT and CDR2 is SNEGSKA (reference sequence). The CDR3 runs 14 residues. Trimming removed 0 bases from V and 5 bases from J, with 13 bases in between. The CDR3 loop reads CSARDQGGGYGYTF. Here the CDR3 DNA reads TGCAGTGCTAGAGATCAGGGTGGGGGTTATGGCTACACCTTC.

This chain links TRBV2 with TRBJ1-5, with D uncertain. Germline CDR1 reads SNHLY; CDR2 reads FYNNEI. The CDR3 covers 14 residues. The germline V and J ends were trimmed by 1 base and 6 bases, with 10 bases remaining between them. The chain's CDR3 is CASSEGGVGQPQHF. CDR3 DNA sequence: TGTGCCAGCAGTGAAGGAGGAGTTGGTCAGCCCCAGCATTTT.

This clonotype was observed at least ten times. The chain links TRBV27 to TRBJ1-5; TRBD1 matches at 8 bases. This CDR3 spans 15 amino acids. Germline V gene lookup returns CDR1 MNHEY and CDR2 SMNVEV (reference sequence). The J segment lost 6 bases and the V segment lost 6 bases, leaving 10 bases of the junction unmatched. The CDR3 is CASRDGQGGFQPQHF. The CDR3 DNA is TGTGCCAGCAGAGACGGACAGGGTGGTTTTCAGCCCCAGCATTTT.